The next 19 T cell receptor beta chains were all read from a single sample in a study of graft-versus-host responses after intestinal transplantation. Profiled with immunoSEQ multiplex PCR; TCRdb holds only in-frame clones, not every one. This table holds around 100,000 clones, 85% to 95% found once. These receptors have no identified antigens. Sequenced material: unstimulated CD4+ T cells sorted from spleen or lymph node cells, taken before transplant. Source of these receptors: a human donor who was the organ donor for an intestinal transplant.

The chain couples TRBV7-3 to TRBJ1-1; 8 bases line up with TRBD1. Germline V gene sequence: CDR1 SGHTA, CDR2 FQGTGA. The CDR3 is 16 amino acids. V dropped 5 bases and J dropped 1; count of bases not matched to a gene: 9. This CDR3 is CASSHPPTGGNTEAFF. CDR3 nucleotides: TGTGCCAGCAGCCATCCCCCCACAGGGGGGAACACTGAAGCTTTCTTT.

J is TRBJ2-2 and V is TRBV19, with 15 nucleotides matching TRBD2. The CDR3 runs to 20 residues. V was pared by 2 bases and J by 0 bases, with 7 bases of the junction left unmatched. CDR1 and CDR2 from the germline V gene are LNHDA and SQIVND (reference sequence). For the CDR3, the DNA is TGTGCCAGTAGTATAAAAGGGACTAGCGGGAGGTATACGAACACCGGGGAGCTGTTTTTT. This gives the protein CASSIKGTSGRYTNTGELFF.

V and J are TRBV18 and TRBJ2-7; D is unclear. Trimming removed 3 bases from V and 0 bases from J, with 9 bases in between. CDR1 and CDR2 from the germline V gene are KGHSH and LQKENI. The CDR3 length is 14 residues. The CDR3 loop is CASSPLPSSYEQYF. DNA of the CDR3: TGTGCCAGCTCACCTTTGCCGAGCTCCTACGAGCAGTACTTC.

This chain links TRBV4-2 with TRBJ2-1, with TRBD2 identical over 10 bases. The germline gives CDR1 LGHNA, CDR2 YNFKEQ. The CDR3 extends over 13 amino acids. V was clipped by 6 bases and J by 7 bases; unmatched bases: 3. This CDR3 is CASRAGGGNEQFF. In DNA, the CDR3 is TGTGCCAGCAGAGCGGGAGGGGGGAATGAGCAGTTCTTC.

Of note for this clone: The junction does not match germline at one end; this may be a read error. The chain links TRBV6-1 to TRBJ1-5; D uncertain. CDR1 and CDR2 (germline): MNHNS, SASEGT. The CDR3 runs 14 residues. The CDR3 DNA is TGTGCCAGCAGTGAAGCATGGAGAAATCGGCCCCAGCATTTT. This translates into CASSEAWRNRPQHF.

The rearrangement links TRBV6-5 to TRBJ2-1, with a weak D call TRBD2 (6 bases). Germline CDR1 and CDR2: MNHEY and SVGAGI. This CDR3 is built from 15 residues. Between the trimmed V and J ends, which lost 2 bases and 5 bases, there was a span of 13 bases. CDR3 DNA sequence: TGTGCCAGCAGTTACGTGGTAGCGGAAGACAATGAGCAGTTCTTC. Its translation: CASSYVVAEDNEQFF.

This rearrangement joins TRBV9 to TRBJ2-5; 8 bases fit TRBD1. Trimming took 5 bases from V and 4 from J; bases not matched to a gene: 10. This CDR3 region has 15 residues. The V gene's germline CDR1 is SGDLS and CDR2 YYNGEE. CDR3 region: CASSATTRGRETQYF. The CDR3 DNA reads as TGTGCCAGCAGTGCGACCACCAGGGGGCGAGAGACCCAGTACTTC.

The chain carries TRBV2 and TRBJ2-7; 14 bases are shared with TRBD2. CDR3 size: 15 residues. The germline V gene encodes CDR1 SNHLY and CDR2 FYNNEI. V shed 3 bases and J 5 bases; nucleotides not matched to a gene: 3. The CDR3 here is CASSEGLAGVNEQYF. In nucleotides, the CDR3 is TGTGCCAGCAGTGAGGGACTAGCGGGAGTGAACGAGCAGTACTTC. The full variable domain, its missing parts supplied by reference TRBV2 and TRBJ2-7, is EPEVTQTPSHQVTQMGQEVILRCVPISNHLYFYWYRQILGQKVEFLVSFYNNEISEKSEIFDDQFSVERPDGSNFTLKIRSTKLEDSAMYFCASSEGLAGVNEQYFGPGTRLTVT.

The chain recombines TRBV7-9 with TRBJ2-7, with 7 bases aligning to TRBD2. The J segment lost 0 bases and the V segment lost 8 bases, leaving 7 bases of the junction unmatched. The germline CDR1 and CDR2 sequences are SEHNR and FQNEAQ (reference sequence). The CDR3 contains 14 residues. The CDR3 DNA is TGTGCCAGCGGCCCGGGGGGACGCTCCTACGAGCAGTACTTC. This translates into CASGPGGRSYEQYF. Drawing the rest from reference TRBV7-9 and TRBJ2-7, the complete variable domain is DTGVSQNPRHKITKRGQNVTFRCDPISEHNRLYWYRQTLGQGPEFLTYFQNEAQLEKSRLLSDRFSAERPKGSFSTLEIQRTEQGDSAMYLCASGPGGRSYEQYFGPGTRLTVT.

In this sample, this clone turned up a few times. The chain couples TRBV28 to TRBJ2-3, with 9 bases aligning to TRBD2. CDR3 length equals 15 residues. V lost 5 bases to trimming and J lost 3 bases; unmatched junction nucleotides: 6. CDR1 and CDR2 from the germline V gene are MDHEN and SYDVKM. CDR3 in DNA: TGTGCCAGCAGTCCACAGGGACTAGCAACAGATACGCAGTATTTT. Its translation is CASSPQGLATDTQYF.

DNA for the CDR3: TGCGCCAGCAGCTTACAGGGGTGGCAAGAGACCCAGTACTTC. This encodes CASSLQGWQETQYF. The chain employs TRBV5-1 and TRBJ2-5; 7 nucleotides agree with TRBD1. Looked up from germline, CDR1 is SGHRS and CDR2 is YFSETQ. CDR3 length: 14 residues. V shed 2 bases and J 2 bases; nucleotides not matched to a gene: 3.

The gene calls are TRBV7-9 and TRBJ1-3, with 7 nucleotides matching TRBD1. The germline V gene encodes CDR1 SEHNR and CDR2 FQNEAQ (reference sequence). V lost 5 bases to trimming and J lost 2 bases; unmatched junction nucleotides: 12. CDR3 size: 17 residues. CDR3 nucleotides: TGTGCCAGCAGCCTTTCACAGGGGTTCTACGCTGGAAACACCATATATTTT. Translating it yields CASSLSQGFYAGNTIYF.

The CDR3, as DNA: TGTGCCAGCAGCTTAAGGGTGGGATACGAGCAGTACTTC. It encodes CASSLRVGYEQYF. The rearrangement links TRBV11-1 to TRBJ2-7; no reliable D call. Germline-derived CDR1 and CDR2 are SGHAT and FQDESV (reference sequence). This CDR3 spans 13 amino acids. V lost 2 bases and J 4 bases, leaving 9 bases between the germline ends.

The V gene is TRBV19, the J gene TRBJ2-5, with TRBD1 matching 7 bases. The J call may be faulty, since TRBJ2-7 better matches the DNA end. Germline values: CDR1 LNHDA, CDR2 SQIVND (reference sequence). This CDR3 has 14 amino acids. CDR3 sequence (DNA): TGTGCCAGTACCTCAGGGGGTTTGGGTCACGAGCAGTACTTC. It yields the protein CASTSGGLGHEQYF.

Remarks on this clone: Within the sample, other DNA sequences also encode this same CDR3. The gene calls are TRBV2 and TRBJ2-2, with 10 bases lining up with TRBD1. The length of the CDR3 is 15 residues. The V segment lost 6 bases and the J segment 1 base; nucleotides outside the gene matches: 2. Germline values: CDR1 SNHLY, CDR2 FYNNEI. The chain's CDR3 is CASSGDRGNTGELFF. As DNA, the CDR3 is TGTGCCAGCAGCGGGGACAGGGGGAACACCGGGGAGCTGTTTTTT.

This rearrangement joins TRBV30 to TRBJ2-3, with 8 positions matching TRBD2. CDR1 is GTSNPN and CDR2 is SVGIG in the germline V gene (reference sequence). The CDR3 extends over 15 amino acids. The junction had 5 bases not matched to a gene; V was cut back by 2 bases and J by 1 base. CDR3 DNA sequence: TGTGCCTGGAGTAACAGCGGGGGACGCACAGATACGCAGTATTTT. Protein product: CAWSNSGGRTDTQYF.

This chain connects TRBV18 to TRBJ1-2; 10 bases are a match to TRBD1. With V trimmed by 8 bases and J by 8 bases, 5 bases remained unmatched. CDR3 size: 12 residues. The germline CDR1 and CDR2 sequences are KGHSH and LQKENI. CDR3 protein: CASADRGKGYTF. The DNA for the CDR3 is TGTGCCAGCGCGGACAGGGGGAAAGGCTACACCTTC.

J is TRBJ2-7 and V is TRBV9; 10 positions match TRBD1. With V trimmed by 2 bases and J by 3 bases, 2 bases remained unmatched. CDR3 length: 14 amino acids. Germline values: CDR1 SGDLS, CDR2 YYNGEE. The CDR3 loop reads CASSVGTGVYEQYF. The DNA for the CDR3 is TGTGCCAGCAGCGTGGGGACAGGGGTCTACGAGCAGTACTTC.

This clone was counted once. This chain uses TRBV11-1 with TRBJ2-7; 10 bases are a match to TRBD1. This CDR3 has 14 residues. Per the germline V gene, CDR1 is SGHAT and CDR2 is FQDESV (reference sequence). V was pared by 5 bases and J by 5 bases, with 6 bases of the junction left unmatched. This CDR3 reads CASSLRTGGHEQYF. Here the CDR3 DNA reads TGTGCCAGCAGCCTAAGGACAGGGGGGCACGAGCAGTACTTC.